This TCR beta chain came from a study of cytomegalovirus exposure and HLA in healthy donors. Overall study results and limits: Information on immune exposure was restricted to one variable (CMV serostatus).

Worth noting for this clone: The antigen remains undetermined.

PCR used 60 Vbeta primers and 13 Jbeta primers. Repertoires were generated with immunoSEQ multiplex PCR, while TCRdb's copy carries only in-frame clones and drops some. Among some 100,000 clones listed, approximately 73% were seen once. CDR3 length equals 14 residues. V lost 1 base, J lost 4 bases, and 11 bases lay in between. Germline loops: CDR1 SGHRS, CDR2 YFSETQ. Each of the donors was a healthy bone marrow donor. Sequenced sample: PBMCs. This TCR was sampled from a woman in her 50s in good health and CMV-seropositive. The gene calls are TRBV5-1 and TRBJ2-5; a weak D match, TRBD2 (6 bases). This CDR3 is CASSLSGTRETQYF. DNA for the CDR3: TGCGCCAGCAGCTTGTCCGGGACTCGAGAGACCCAGTACTTC. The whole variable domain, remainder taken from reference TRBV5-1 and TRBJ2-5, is KAGVTQTPRYLIKTRGQQVTLSCSPISGHRSVSWYQQTPGQGLQFLFEYFSETQRNKGNFPGRFSGRQFSNSRSEMNVSTLELGDSALYLCASSLSGTRETQYFGPGTRLLVL.